The 28 T cell receptor beta chains reported below all come from one sample, sequenced in a study of T cells in Graves' hyperthyroidism and ophthalmopathy. Amplified regions were TCR beta CDR3 sequences from RNA transcripts. A first-round RT-PCR of the TCR CDR3 used the HTBI primer set. TCRdb ran MiXCR on the multiplex PCR reads and lists one entry per CDR3 protein. The data show about 270,000 distinct CDR3 sequences, roughly 22% seen once. The source material was blood. The receptors were sampled from a man aged 25 to 40 with Graves' ophthalmopathy.

The table lists this clonotype with many counts. J is TRBJ2-3 and V is TRBV28; possibly TRBD1 for D (6 bases). Between the trimmed V and J ends, which lost 7 bases and 2 bases, there was a span of 13 bases. Germline CDR1 MDHEN, CDR2 SYDVKM. The length of the CDR3 is 14 residues. The CDR3, as DNA: TGTGCCAGCAAGAATAGGGGGAACACAGATACGCAGTATTTT. Translation: CASKNRGNTDTQYF. Full variable domain (missing parts from reference TRBV28 and TRBJ2-3): DVKVTQSSRYLVKRTGEKVFLECVQDMDHENMFWYRQDPGLGLRLIYFSYDVKMKEKGDIPEGYSVSREKKERFSLILESASTNQTSMYLCASKNRGNTDTQYFGPGTRLTVL.

This clonotype has only a few counts. In DNA form, the CDR3 reads TGTGCCAGCAGAGCCCCCGAGAAGTTATCTTCTGGGGCCAACGTCCTGACTTTC. Its translation is CASRAPEKLSSGANVLTF. The chain uses TRBV6-1 and TRBJ2-6; D is undetermined. With 6 bases removed from V and 1 base from J, the gap between germline ends came to 19 bases. CDR1 is MNHNS and CDR2 is SASEGT in the germline V gene. The CDR3 has 18 amino acids.

The V gene is TRBV4-1, the J gene TRBJ2-2, with TRBD2 matching 9 bases. Per germline, CDR1 MGHRA and CDR2 YSYEKL. The CDR3 spans 17 residues. Germline trimming cut 4 bases from V and 4 bases from J; bases unmatched to any gene: 10. CDR3 coding DNA: TGCGCCAGCAGCCGTCTCGGCGGGAGGGCGGGCACCGGGGAGCTGTTTTTT. Its translation: CASSRLGGRAGTGELFF.

This clonotype has a handful of counts. This chain uses TRBV6-5 with TRBJ1-1; D ambiguous. The V end lost 2 bases, the J end lost 3 bases, and 13 bases lay between the germline ends. This CDR3 has 15 amino acids. Germline CDR1 is MNHEY and CDR2 is SVGAGI. CDR3 bases: TGTGCCAGCAGTTACGGCAGGCCCCGGGACACTGAAGCTTTCTTT. It codes for CASSYGRPRDTEAFF.

V gene TRBV5-8 combines with J gene TRBJ2-5; D perhaps matches TRBD1 (5 bases). The ends were cut back, 1 base at V and 5 bases at J, with 12 bases in the middle. The CDR3 is 14 residues long. Germline CDR1 reads SGHTS; CDR2 reads YDEGEE. The DNA of the CDR3 is TGTGCCAGCAGCTTGAGCCAGGGCGAGGAGACCCAGTACTTC. Its protein is CASSLSQGEETQYF.

The sample holds a few counts of this clonotype. J is TRBJ1-5 and V is TRBV3-1, with D tentatively TRBD1 (6 bases). Between the trimmed V and J ends, which lost 1 base and 10 bases, there was a span of 14 bases. Germline V gene data show CDR1 as LGHDT and CDR2 as YNNKEL (reference sequence). There are 14 residues in the CDR3. The CDR3 DNA follows: TGTGCCAGCAGCCAAGGGACCCAGGGGTCACCCCAGCATTTT. Amino acids: CASSQGTQGSPQHF. The full variable domain, in which reference TRBV3-1 and TRBJ1-5 provide the parts outside the CDR3, is DTAVSQTPKYLVTQMGNDKSIKCEQNLGHDTMYWYKQDSKKFLKIMFSYNNKELIINETVPNRFSPKSPDKAHLNLHINSLELGDSAVYFCASSQGTQGSPQHFGDGTRLSIL.

This clonotype was seen many times. V is TRBV5-1 and J is TRBJ2-7; 7 positions agree with TRBD1. The CDR3 is 15 amino acids. J was trimmed by 0 bases and V by 0 bases; bases with no gene match: 3. Germline values: CDR1 SGHRS, CDR2 YFSETQ. DNA of the CDR3: TGCGCCAGCAGCTTGGGGCGGACAGGCTCCTACGAGCAGTACTTC. It specifies CASSLGRTGSYEQYF. Drawing the rest from reference TRBV5-1 and TRBJ2-7, the complete variable domain is KAGVTQTPRYLIKTRGQQVTLSCSPISGHRSVSWYQQTPGQGLQFLFEYFSETQRNKGNFPGRFSGRQFSNSRSEMNVSTLELGDSALYLCASSLGRTGSYEQYFGPGTRLTVT.

Only a few counts were recorded for this clonotype. This sequence joins TRBV6-5 and TRBJ1-1; 7 nucleotides line up with TRBD1. J was trimmed by 2 bases and V by 1 base; bases with no gene match: 7. Germline values: CDR1 MNHEY, CDR2 SVGAGI. The CDR3 runs to 16 residues. CDR3 sequence: CASSYFPTGFNTEAFF. The CDR3, as DNA: TGTGCCAGCAGTTACTTCCCGACAGGGTTTAACACTGAAGCTTTCTTT.

The sample holds many counts of this clonotype. The rearrangement joins TRBV2 to TRBJ1-5; a possible D gene is TRBD1 (5 bases). Germline values: CDR1 SNHLY, CDR2 FYNNEI. The V and J ends lost 6 bases and 3 bases respectively, with 18 bases between them. This CDR3 has 16 amino acids. The chain's CDR3 is CASSASRAQNNQPQHF. CDR3 in DNA: TGTGCCAGCAGCGCCAGCAGGGCACAAAACAATCAGCCCCAGCATTTT.

This clonotype has just a few counts. The chain joins TRBV3-1 to TRBJ1-1; 7 bases fit TRBD1. The trim removed 4 bases at V and 6 bases at J, leaving 5 bases unmatched. From germline, CDR1 is LGHDT and CDR2 YNNKEL (reference sequence). The CDR3 runs 13 residues. CDR3 loop: CASSRSRGSEAFF. The CDR3 region has the DNA TGTGCCAGCAGCCGAAGCAGGGGGTCTGAAGCTTTCTTT.

The chain employs TRBV27 and TRBJ1-4; D not resolved. Germline V gene sequence: CDR1 MNHEY, CDR2 SMNVEV (reference sequence). Deletions cut 6 bases from V and 0 bases from J, with 11 bases between. The CDR3 is 15 amino acids. The CDR3 loop reads CASSRVDSTNEKLFF. The CDR3 DNA reads as TGTGCCAGCAGCCGGGTGGATTCAACTAATGAAAAACTGTTTTTT.

This clonotype was counted at least ten times. This rearrangement joins TRBV28 to TRBJ1-2; no firm D call. Trimming took off 6 bases at V and 2 bases at J, with 13 bases between the two ends. Germline assignment: CDR1 MDHEN and CDR2 SYDVKM. The CDR3 is made up of 14 amino acids. CDR3 sequence (DNA): TGTGCCAGCAGGGCGGGCGGACTAAACTATGGCTACACCTTC. It yields the protein CASRAGGLNYGYTF.

The chain recombines TRBV7-8 with TRBJ2-3; D is unclear. Per germline, CDR1 SGHVS and CDR2 FQNEAQ. V was cut by 5 bases and J by 0 bases, with 12 bases left in between. CDR3 length equals 15 residues. CDR3 DNA: TGTGCCAGCAGCGTTCAAGGCGGTAGCACAGATACGCAGTATTTT. It translates to CASSVQGGSTDTQYF.

This clonotype was seen repeatedly, ten times or more. The V call is TRBV5-1, the J call TRBJ2-1; no firm D call. The CDR3 spans 14 residues. V was cut by 5 bases and J by 2 bases, with 11 bases left in between. Germline CDR1 and CDR2: SGHRS and YFSETQ. The CDR3 DNA is TGCGCCAGCAGGTCCCCTTTGCCCTACAATGAGCAGTTCTTC. Protein sequence: CASRSPLPYNEQFF.

This clonotype was observed many times. V gene TRBV2 combines with J gene TRBJ1-5; the D gene is possibly TRBD1 (6 bases). Per the germline V gene, CDR1 is SNHLY and CDR2 is FYNNEI. The CDR3 spans 16 residues. V was shortened by 8 bases and J by 0 bases, with 17 bases between the two germline ends. DNA of the CDR3: TGTGCCAGCTGCGCGGGACAAATTTATAGCAATCAGCCCCAGCATTTT. Its translation is CASCAGQIYSNQPQHF.

This clonotype was picked up many times. The chain has TRBV28 and TRBJ1-5; 7 bases align to TRBD1. Germline V lookup: CDR1 MDHEN, CDR2 SYDVKM. The J segment lost 2 bases and the V segment lost 6 bases, leaving 10 bases of the junction unmatched. This CDR3 contains 16 residues. The CDR3 loop is CASRETRGRGNQPQHF. CDR3 nucleotide sequence: TGTGCCAGCAGGGAGACCAGGGGGAGGGGCAATCAGCCCCAGCATTTT.

The rearrangement joins TRBV20-1 to TRBJ2-4, with 13 bases matching TRBD2. The CDR3 runs 13 residues. Germline CDR1 DFQATT, CDR2 SNEGSKA (reference sequence). V was clipped by 8 bases and J by 6 bases; unmatched bases: 4. CDR3 nucleotide sequence: TGCAGTACCAGGACTAGCGGGAGAAACATTCAGTACTTC. Translation: CSTRTSGRNIQYF.

The table lists this clonotype with many counts. J is TRBJ2-5 and V is TRBV30; unclear D gene. This CDR3 region has 13 residues. The V gene's germline CDR1 is GTSNPN and CDR2 SVGIG (reference sequence). V lost 0 bases and J 1 base, leaving 6 bases between the germline ends. Here the CDR3 DNA reads TGTGCCTGGAGTGTGGACGGCCAAGAGACCCAGTACTTC. Translating gives CAWSVDGQETQYF.

This clonotype appeared many times. This rearrangement joins TRBV28 to TRBJ2-7; no firm D call. V lost 5 bases to trimming and J lost 5 bases, with 13 bases between them. This CDR3 has 13 amino acids. Germline loops: CDR1 MDHEN, CDR2 SYDVKM. CDR3 bases: TGTGCCAGCAGTATCGGTGGGCTGGACGAGCAGTACTTC. Protein product: CASSIGGLDEQYF.

The chain recombines TRBV28 with TRBJ1-5; TRBD1 matches at 8 bases. Germline V gene data show CDR1 as MDHEN and CDR2 as SYDVKM. The CDR3 has 19 residues. V was pared by 6 bases and J by 2 bases, with 18 bases of the junction left unmatched. The CDR3 loop reads CASSQSRDRWFFGNQPQHF. The CDR3, as DNA: TGTGCCAGCAGCCAGAGCCGGGACAGGTGGTTCTTTGGCAATCAGCCCCAGCATTTT.

This clonotype was recorded a few times. The chain links TRBV28 to TRBJ1-3, with 9 bases identical to TRBD1. With 8 bases clipped from V and 2 bases from J, the junction kept 7 bases outside the gene matches. The CDR3 runs 15 residues. Germline loops: CDR1 MDHEN, CDR2 SYDVKM. This chain's CDR3 is CASAKTGGAGNTIYF. The CDR3 region has the DNA TGTGCCAGCGCCAAGACAGGGGGGGCTGGAAACACCATATATTTT. The full variable domain, its missing parts supplied by reference TRBV28 and TRBJ1-3, is DVKVTQSSRYLVKRTGEKVFLECVQDMDHENMFWYRQDPGLGLRLIYFSYDVKMKEKGDIPEGYSVSREKKERFSLILESASTNQTSMYLCASAKTGGAGNTIYFGEGSWLTVV.

The V gene is TRBV20-1, the J gene TRBJ2-3; TRBD2 matches 8 bases. The CDR3 length is 18 residues. Germline V CDR1 and CDR2: DFQATT, SNEGSKA (reference sequence). In DNA form, the CDR3 reads TGCAGGGCAGGAGCGGGAGCACTAAGAATAGCAGGCACAGATACGCAGTATTTT. Encoded protein: CRAGAGALRIAGTDTQYF.

This clonotype was seen ten or more times. This sequence joins TRBV7-9 and TRBJ2-1; a weak D match, TRBD2 (5 bases). Germline V gene lookup returns CDR1 SEHNR and CDR2 FQNEAQ (reference sequence). This CDR3 has 17 amino acids. Trimming removed 0 bases from V and 3 bases from J, with 15 bases in between. CDR3 sequence reads: CASSLALNRENYNEQFF. In nucleotides, the CDR3 is TGTGCCAGCAGCTTAGCCCTTAATCGGGAAAACTACAATGAGCAGTTCTTC. Using reference TRBV7-9 and TRBJ2-1 for the parts outside the CDR3, the full variable domain is DTGVSQNPRHKITKRGQNVTFRCDPISEHNRLYWYRQTLGQGPEFLTYFQNEAQLEKSRLLSDRFSAERPKGSFSTLEIQRTEQGDSAMYLCASSLALNRENYNEQFFGPGTRLTVL.

This chain connects TRBV6-1 to TRBJ2-7, with a possible D match to TRBD1 (5 bases). The germline gives CDR1 MNHNS, CDR2 SASEGT. V was pared by 1 base and J by 5 bases, with 12 bases between. This CDR3 is 14 amino acids long. The CDR3 DNA is TGTGCCAGCAGTGAAGAGGGTCAGGGAAACGAGCAGTACTTC. It encodes CASSEEGQGNEQYF.

J is TRBJ1-1 and V is TRBV6-1; D unresolved. V lost 6 bases, J lost 1 base, and 12 bases lay in between. The CDR3 sequence is 14 residues long. The germline V gene encodes CDR1 MNHNS and CDR2 SASEGT. The CDR3 DNA sequence: TGTGCCAGCAGGATTACGCTGGCGAACACTGAAGCTTTCTTT. This translates into CASRITLANTEAFF.

The J gene is TRBJ1-2, the V gene TRBV20-1, with D possibly being TRBD1 (6 bases). Germline V gene sequence: CDR1 DFQATT, CDR2 SNEGSKA (reference sequence). CDR3 length: 13 residues. Trimming stripped 3 bases from V and 2 bases from J, with 10 bases between. As DNA, the CDR3 is TGCAGTGCTAGGGAACAGGGAAACTATGGCTACACCTTC. Its translation is CSAREQGNYGYTF.

This clonotype showed up just a few times. DNA of the CDR3: TGTGCCAGCAGCGTAGGAGGCGGCCGTGCAGAGACCCAGTACTTC. Its protein product is CASSVGGGRAETQYF. This chain joins TRBV9 and TRBJ2-5; the D is unclear. Trimming cost V 0 bases and J 4 bases, with 13 bases left between them. The CDR3 has 15 amino acids. Per germline, CDR1 SGDLS and CDR2 YYNGEE.

The genes are TRBV3-1 and TRBJ2-3; 10 nucleotides agree with TRBD2. This CDR3 contains 17 residues. CDR1 LGHDT and CDR2 YNNKEL come from the germline V gene (reference sequence). V lost 4 bases, J lost 5 bases, and 12 bases stayed unmatched. CDR3 DNA sequence: TGTGCCAGCAGCCCCGGGTTCTCTAGCGGGAGAGGAGATACGCAGTATTTT. This codes for CASSPGFSSGRGDTQYF.